This is a list of T cell receptor beta chains from one sample in a study of shared clonotypes between healthy human individuals. Assay: immunoSEQ multiplex PCR; the TCRdb copy retains only in-frame clones and omits some. The table shows some 2,000,000 clones, with 85% to 95% occurring only once. The sequenced material came from naive CD4+ T cells sorted from blood. These TCRs come from a man younger than 35 in good health. The conserved cysteine and the conserved F or W are not part of the CDR3 here. Each record gives: J gene, V gene, CDR3 protein.

J gene: TRBJ1-3; V gene: TRBV30; CDR3 protein: AWSVLGTGGLFGNTIY
J gene: TRBJ1-5; V gene: TRBV7-8; CDR3 protein: ASSLATDSANQPQH
J gene: TRBJ2-5; V gene: TRBV5-1; CDR3 protein: ASSLAGSGETQY
J gene: TRBJ2-7; V gene: TRBV7-2; CDR3 protein: ASRLRTSGSYEQY
J gene: TRBJ1-3; V gene: TRBV30; CDR3 protein: AWSFGSTGNTIY
J gene: TRBJ2-3; V gene: TRBV28; CDR3 protein: ASSRAGLTDTQY
J gene: TRBJ2-7; V gene: TRBV7-2; CDR3 protein: ASSLAREPAYEQY
J gene: TRBJ2-2; V gene: TRBV15; CDR3 protein: ATSRLTGWDTGELF
J gene: TRBJ2-7; V gene: TRBV6-6; CDR3 protein: ASSGPGAYEQY
J gene: TRBJ1-1; V gene: TRBV6-5; CDR3 protein: ASSPSGPRGAF
J gene: TRBJ2-4; V gene: TRBV18; CDR3 protein: ASSEQGGGIQY
J gene: TRBJ2-2; V gene: TRBV6-1; CDR3 protein: ASSRDSGELF
J gene: TRBJ2-3; V gene: TRBV5-1; CDR3 protein: ASSPGGTDTQY
J gene: TRBJ1-1; V gene: TRBV7-9; CDR3 protein: ASSLGKWEIEEAF
J gene: TRBJ2-2; V gene: TRBV7-3; CDR3 protein: ASSAGQPNTGELF
J gene: TRBJ1-4; V gene: TRBV27; CDR3 protein: ASRKQETLASTNEKLF
J gene: TRBJ1-6; V gene: TRBV5-4; CDR3 protein: ASSPGPGRQSSYNSPLH
J gene: TRBJ1-4; V gene: TRBV25-1; CDR3 protein: ASSAQGGMANEKLF
J gene: TRBJ2-7; V gene: TRBV7-2; CDR3 protein: ASSLRQGIEGEQY
J gene: TRBJ2-3; V gene: TRBV5-1; CDR3 protein: ASSPGLAGGRTDTQY
J gene: TRBJ2-7; V gene: TRBV7-9; CDR3 protein: ASSLGRARVVDYEQY
J gene: TRBJ1-6; V gene: TRBV11-2; CDR3 protein: ASSLGGGRAGSPLH
J gene: TRBJ1-4; V gene: TRBV11-2; CDR3 protein: ASSAPGTRLF
J gene: TRBJ2-2; V gene: TRBV6-5; CDR3 protein: ASSYDGDMNTGELF
J gene: TRBJ1-1; V gene: TRBV6-5; CDR3 protein: AAQTGDTEAF
J gene: TRBJ2-2; V gene: TRBV29-1; CDR3 protein: SVADKSGFPGELF
J gene: TRBJ2-5; V gene: TRBV4-1; CDR3 protein: ASSPTLLRPQRETQY
J gene: TRBJ1-2; V gene: TRBV5-4; CDR3 protein: ASSLGQQGIGYT
J gene: TRBJ2-2; V gene: TRBV7-2; CDR3 protein: ASSLELAGTGELF
J gene: TRBJ2-7; V gene: TRBV2; CDR3 protein: ASSIPLAGFYEQY
J gene: TRBJ1-1; V gene: TRBV5-1; CDR3 protein: ASSLGEVNTEAF
J gene: TRBJ2-3; V gene: TRBV6-1; CDR3 protein: ASRGGTGRTDTQY
J gene: TRBJ2-2; V gene: TRBV11-2; CDR3 protein: ASSGWMGGVNTGELF
J gene: TRBJ1-6; V gene: TRBV4-1; CDR3 protein: ASSQAVGYSPLH
J gene: TRBJ1-4; V gene: TRBV14; CDR3 protein: ASSQWGGNEKLF
J gene: TRBJ1-1; V gene: TRBV18; CDR3 protein: ASSPPTRTGNTEAF
J gene: TRBJ2-3; V gene: TRBV25-1; CDR3 protein: ASGRGSTDTQY
J gene: TRBJ1-5; V gene: TRBV6-1; CDR3 protein: ASSDNWRGSNQPQH
J gene: TRBJ1-2; V gene: TRBV27; CDR3 protein: ASSLRGQTYGYT
J gene: TRBJ2-2; V gene: TRBV6-5; CDR3 protein: ASSQDHVGELF
J gene: TRBJ2-7; V gene: TRBV5-1; CDR3 protein: ASSSWDRDFGEQY
J gene: TRBJ2-5; V gene: TRBV18; CDR3 protein: ASSPLNQETQY
J gene: TRBJ1-2; V gene: TRBV10-3; CDR3 protein: AIGTGEKYGYT
J gene: TRBJ2-1; V gene: TRBV19; CDR3 protein: ASGGYNEQF
J gene: TRBJ2-1; V gene: TRBV4-1; CDR3 protein: ASSQDFTSGSYEQF
J gene: TRBJ2-7; V gene: TRBV6-5; CDR3 protein: ASRRGQGYEQY
J gene: TRBJ2-7; V gene: TRBV7-9; CDR3 protein: ASSQSGSGGGVEQY
J gene: TRBJ2-3; V gene: TRBV15; CDR3 protein: ATSRGGGSTDTQY
J gene: TRBJ1-2; V gene: TRBV2; CDR3 protein: ASSETPTAYYGYT
J gene: TRBJ2-5; V gene: TRBV5-1; CDR3 protein: ASRASETQY
J gene: TRBJ2-3; V gene: TRBV7-2; CDR3 protein: ASRLGLAMADTQY
J gene: TRBJ2-3; V gene: TRBV19; CDR3 protein: ASQRDGSTDTQY
J gene: TRBJ1-4; V gene: TRBV7-9; CDR3 protein: ASSETATNEKLF